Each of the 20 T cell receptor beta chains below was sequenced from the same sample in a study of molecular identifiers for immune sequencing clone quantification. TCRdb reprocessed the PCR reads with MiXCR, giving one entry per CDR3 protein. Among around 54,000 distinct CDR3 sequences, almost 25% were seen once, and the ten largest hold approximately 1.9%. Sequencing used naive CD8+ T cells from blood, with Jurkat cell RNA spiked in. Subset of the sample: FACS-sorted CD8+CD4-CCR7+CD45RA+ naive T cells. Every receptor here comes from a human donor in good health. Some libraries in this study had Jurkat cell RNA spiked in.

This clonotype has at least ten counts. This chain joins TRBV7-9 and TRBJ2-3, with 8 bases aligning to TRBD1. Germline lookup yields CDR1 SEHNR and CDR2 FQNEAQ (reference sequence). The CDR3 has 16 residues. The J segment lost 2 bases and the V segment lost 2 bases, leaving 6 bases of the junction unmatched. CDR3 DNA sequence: TGTGCCAGCAGCTTACTTCCGGGACAGGCCACAGATACGCAGTATTTT. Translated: CASSLLPGQATDTQYF.

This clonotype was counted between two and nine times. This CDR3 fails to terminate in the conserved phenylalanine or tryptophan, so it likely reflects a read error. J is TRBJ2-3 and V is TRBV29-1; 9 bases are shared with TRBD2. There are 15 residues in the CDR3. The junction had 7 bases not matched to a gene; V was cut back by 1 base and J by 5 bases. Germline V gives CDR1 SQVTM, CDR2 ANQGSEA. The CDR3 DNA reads TGCAGCGTTGAAGGTAGCGGGAGACCCCGAGATACGCAGTATCTT. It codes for CSVEGSGRPRDTQYL.

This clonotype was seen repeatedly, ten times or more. DNA of the CDR3: TGTGCCAGCAGTGACGGGACCGCTCCCGCCTACGAGCAGTACTTC. Translating gives CASSDGTAPAYEQYF. J is TRBJ2-7 and V is TRBV28; D possibly matches TRBD1 or TRBD2 (5 bases each). Deletions cut 5 bases from V and 2 bases from J, with 16 bases between. The CDR3 has 15 residues. Germline V lookup: CDR1 MDHEN, CDR2 SYDVKM.

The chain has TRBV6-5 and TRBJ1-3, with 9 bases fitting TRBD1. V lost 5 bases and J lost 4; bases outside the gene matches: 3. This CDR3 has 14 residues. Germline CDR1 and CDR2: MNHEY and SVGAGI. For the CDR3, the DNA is TGTGCCAGCAGTGAACAGGGGGCGGGAAACACCATATATTTT. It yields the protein CASSEQGAGNTIYF.

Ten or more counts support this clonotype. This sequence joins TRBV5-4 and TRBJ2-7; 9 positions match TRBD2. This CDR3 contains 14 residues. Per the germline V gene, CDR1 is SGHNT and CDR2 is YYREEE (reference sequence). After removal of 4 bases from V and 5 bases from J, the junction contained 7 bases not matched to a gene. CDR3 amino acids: CASSPPGLAHEQYF. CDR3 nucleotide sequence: TGTGCCAGCAGCCCCCCGGGACTAGCCCACGAGCAGTACTTC.

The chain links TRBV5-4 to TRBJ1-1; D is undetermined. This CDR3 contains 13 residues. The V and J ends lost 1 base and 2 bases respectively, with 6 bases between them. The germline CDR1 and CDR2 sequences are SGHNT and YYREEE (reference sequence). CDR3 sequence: CASSLPPNTEAFF. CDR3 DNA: TGTGCCAGCAGCTTGCCCCCAAACACTGAAGCTTTCTTT.

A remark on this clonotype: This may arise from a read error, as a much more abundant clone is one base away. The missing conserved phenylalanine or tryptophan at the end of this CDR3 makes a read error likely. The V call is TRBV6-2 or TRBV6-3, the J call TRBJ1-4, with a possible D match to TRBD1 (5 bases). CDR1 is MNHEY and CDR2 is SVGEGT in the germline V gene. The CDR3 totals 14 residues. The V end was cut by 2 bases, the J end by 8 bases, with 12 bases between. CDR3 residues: CASSYAGTAEKLFS. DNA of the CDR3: TGTGCCAGCAGTTACGCCGGGACCGCGGAAAAACTGTTTTCT.

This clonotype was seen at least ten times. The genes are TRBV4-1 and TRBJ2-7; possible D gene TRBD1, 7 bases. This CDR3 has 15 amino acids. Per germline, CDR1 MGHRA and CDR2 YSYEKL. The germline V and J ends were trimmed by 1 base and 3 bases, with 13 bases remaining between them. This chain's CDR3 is CASSQGGTEHYEQYF. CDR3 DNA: TGCGCCAGCAGCCAAGGCGGGACAGAACACTACGAGCAGTACTTC.

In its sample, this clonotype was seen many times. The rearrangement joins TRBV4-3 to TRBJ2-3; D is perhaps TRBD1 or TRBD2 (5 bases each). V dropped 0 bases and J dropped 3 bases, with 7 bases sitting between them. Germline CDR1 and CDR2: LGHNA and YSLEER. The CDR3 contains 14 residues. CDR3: CASSQDEGTDTQYF. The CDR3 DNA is TGCGCCAGCAGCCAAGATGAGGGGACAGATACGCAGTATTTT.

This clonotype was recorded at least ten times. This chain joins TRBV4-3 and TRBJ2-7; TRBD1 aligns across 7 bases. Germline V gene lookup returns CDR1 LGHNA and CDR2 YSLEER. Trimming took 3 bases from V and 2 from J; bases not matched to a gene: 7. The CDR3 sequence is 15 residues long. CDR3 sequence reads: CASSHHKGQTYEQYF. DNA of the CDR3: TGCGCCAGCAGCCATCACAAGGGACAGACCTACGAGCAGTACTTC.

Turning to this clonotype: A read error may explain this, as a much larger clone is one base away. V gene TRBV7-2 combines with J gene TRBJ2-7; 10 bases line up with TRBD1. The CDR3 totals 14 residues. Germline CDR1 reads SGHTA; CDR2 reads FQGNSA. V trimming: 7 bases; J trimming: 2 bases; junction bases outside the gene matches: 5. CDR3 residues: CASNSGQGAYEQYF. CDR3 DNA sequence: TGTGCCAGCAACTCAGGACAGGGGGCCTACGAGCAGTACTTC.

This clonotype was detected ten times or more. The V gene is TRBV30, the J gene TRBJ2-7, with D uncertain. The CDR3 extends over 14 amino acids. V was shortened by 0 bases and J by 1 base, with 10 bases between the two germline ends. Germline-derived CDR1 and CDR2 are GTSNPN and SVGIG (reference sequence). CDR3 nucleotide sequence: TGTGCCTGGAGTGTACTCTGGGGTTCCTACGAGCAGTACTTC. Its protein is CAWSVLWGSYEQYF.

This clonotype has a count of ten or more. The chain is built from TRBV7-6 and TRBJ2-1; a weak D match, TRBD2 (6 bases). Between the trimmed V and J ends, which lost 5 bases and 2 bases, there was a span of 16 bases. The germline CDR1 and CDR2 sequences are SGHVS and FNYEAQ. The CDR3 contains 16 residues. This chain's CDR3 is CASSGPSSDPYNEQFF. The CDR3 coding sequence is TGTGCCAGCAGCGGTCCCTCTAGCGACCCCTACAATGAGCAGTTCTTC.

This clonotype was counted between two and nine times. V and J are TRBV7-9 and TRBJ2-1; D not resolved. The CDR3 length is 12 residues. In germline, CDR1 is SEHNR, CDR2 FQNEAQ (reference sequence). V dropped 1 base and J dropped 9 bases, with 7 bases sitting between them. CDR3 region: CASSLDYAEQFF. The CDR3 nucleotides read TGTGCCAGCAGCTTAGACTATGCTGAGCAGTTCTTC.

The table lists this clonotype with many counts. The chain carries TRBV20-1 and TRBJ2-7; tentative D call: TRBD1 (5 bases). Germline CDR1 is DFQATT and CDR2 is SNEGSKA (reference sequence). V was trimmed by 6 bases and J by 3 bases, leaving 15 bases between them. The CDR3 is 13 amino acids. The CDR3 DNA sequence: TGCAGTGCCCGACCGGACATCCTCTACGAGCAGTACTTC. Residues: CSARPDILYEQYF.

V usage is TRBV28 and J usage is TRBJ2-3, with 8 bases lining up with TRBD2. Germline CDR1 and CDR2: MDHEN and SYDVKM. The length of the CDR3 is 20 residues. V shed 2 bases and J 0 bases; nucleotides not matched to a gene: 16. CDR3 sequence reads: CASSLHRRLALYTSTDTQYF. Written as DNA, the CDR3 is TGTGCCAGCAGTTTACACCGGCGACTAGCGCTGTACACTAGCACAGATACGCAGTATTTT.

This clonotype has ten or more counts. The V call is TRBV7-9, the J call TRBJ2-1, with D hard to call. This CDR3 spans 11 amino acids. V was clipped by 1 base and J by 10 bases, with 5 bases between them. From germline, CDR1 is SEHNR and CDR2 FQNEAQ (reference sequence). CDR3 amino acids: CASSLGEEQFF. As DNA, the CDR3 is TGTGCCAGCAGCTTAGGGGAAGAGCAGTTCTTC.

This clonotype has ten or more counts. CDR3 DNA sequence: TGCAGCGTCGACGGACAGGAAAGCTCCTACGAGCAGTACTTC. This sequence encodes CSVDGQESSYEQYF. The J gene is TRBJ2-7, the V gene TRBV29-1; TRBD1 matches at 7 bases. CDR3 length: 14 amino acids. With V trimmed by 6 bases and J by 0 bases, 8 bases remained unmatched. CDR1 is SQVTM, CDR2 ANQGSEA, per germline.

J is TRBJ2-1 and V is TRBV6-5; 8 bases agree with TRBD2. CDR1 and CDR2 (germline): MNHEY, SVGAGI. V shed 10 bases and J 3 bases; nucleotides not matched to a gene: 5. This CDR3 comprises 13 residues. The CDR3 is CATGTSFYNEQFF. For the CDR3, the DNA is TGTGCCACCGGGACTAGTTTCTACAATGAGCAGTTCTTC.

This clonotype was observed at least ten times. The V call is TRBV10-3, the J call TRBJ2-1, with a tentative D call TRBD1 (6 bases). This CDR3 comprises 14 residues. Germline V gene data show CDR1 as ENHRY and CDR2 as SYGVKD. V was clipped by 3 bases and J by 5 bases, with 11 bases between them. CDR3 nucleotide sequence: TGTGCCATCAGTGACACAGGGATGAACAATGAGCAGTTCTTC. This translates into CAISDTGMNNEQFF.